This T cell receptor beta chain was documented in a study of T cell responses to AZD1222 COVID-19 vaccine. V gave up 8 bases and J gave up 6 bases, with 14 bases separating them. The CDR3 loop spans 12 amino acids. CDR1 and CDR2 from the germline V gene are MDHEN and SYDVKM. Assay: immunoSEQ multiplex PCR; the TCRdb copy retains only in-frame clones and omits some. The sample has about 94,000 clones, 70% to 90% seen once. Study-wide points: Dominant at 160-218 and 743-854, vaccine-associated CD4 TCRs also spanned spike. Following two doses of AZD1222, Spike-specific TCR breadth and depth rose. Sampling that yielded the repertoires occurred only after the peak T cell response. Females made up more of the donors, who were largely white British, and clonal diversity may have come out too low.

This clone was found once. The antigen is undetermined. V gene TRBV28 combines with J gene TRBJ2-7; D may be TRBD2 (5 bases). This sequence was found in an adult who received the AZD1222 COVID-19 vaccine. Sequenced material: peripheral blood, taken 28 days after the second AZD1222 dose. Here the CDR3 DNA reads TGTGCCAGCTCCTCCGGGGATCGCGAGCAGTACTTC. Its protein product is CASSSGDREQYF.